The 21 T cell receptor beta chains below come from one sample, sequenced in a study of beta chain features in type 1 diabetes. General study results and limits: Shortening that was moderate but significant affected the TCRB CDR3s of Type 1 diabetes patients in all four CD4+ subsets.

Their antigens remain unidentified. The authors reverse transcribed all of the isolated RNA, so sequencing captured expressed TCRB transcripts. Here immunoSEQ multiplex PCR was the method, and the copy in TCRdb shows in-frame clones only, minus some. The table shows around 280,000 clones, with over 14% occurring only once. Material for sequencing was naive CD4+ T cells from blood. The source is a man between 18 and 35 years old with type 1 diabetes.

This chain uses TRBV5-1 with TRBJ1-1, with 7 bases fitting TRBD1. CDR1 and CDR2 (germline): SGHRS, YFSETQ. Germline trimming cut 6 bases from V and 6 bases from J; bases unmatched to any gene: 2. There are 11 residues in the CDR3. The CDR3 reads CASTGQSEAFF. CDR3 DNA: TGCGCCAGCACGGGACAGTCTGAAGCTTTCTTT.

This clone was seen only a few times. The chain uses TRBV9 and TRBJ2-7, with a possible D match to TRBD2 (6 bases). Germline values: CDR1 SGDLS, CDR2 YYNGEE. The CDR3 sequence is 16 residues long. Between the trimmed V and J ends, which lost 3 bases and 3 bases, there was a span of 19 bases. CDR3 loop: CASSAPPGTGVYEQYF. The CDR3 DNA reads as TGTGCCAGCAGCGCCCCGCCCGGGACGGGGGTCTACGAGCAGTACTTC.

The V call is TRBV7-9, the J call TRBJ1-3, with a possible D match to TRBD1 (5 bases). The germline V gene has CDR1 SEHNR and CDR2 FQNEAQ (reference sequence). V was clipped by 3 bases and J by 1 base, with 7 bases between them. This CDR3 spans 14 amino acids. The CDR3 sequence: CASSLGGSGNTIYF. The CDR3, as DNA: TGTGCCAGCAGCTTGGGGGGGTCTGGAAACACCATATATTTT.

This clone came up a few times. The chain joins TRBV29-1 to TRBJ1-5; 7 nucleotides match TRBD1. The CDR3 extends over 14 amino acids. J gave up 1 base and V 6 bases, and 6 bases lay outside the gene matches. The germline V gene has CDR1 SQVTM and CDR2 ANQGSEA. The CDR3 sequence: CSVGSGQSNQPQHF. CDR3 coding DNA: TGCAGCGTCGGTTCGGGACAGAGCAATCAGCCCCAGCATTTT.

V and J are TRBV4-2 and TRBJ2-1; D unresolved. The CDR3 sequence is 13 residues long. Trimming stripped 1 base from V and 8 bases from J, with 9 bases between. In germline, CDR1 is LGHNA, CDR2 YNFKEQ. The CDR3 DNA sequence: TGTGCCAGCAGCCAAGCGCAGTACGATGAGCAGTTCTTC. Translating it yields CASSQAQYDEQFF.

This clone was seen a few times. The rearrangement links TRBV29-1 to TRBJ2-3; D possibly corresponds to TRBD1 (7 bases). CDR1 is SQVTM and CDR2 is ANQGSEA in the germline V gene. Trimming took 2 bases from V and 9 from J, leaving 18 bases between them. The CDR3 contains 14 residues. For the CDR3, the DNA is TGCAGCGTTGAAACCGGGGGCGCAGGGGGGACGCAGTATTTT. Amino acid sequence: CSVETGGAGGTQYF.

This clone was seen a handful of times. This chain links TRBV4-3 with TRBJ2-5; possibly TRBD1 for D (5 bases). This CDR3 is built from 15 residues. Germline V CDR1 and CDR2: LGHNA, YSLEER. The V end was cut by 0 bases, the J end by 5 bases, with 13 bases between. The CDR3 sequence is CASSQDSIRAETQYF. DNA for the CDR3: TGCGCCAGCAGCCAAGATAGCATCAGGGCTGAGACCCAGTACTTC.

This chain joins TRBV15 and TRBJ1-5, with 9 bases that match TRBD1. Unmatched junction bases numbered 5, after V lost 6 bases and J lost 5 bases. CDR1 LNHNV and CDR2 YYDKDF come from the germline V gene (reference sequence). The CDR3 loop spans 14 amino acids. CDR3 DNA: TGTGCCACCAGTCAGACAGGGGGTCATCAGCCCCAGCATTTT. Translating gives CATSQTGGHQPQHF. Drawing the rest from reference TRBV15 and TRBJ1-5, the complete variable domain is DAMVIQNPRYQVTQFGKPVTLSCSQTLNHNVMYWYQQKSSQAPKLLFHYYDKDFNNEADTPDNFQSRRPNTSFCFLDIRSPGLGDTAMYLCATSQTGGHQPQHFGDGTRLSIL.

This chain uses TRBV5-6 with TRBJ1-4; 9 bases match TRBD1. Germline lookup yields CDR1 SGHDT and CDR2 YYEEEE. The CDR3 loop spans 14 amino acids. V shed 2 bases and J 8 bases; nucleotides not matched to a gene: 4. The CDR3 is CASSFRQGGEKLFF. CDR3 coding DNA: TGTGCCAGCAGCTTCAGACAGGGGGGCGAAAAACTGTTTTTT.

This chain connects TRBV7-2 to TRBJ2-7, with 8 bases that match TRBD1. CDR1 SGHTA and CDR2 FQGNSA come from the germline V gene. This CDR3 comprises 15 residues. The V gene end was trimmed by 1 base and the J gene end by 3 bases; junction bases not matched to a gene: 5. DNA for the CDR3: TGTGCCAGCAGCTTAGAGCAGGGGGCCCGCTACGAGCAGTACTTC. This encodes CASSLEQGARYEQYF. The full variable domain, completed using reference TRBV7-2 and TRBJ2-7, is GAGVSQSPSNKVTEKGKDVELRCDPISGHTALYWYRQSLGQGLEFLIYFQGNSAPDKSGLPSDRFSAERTGGSVSTLTIQRTQQEDSAVYLCASSLEQGARYEQYFGPGTRLTVT.

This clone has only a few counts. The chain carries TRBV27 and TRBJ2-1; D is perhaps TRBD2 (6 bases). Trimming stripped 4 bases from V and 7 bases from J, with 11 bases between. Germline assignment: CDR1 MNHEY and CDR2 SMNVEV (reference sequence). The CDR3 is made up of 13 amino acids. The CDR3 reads CASSSTGGNEQFF. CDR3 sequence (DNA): TGTGCCAGCAGTTCAACCGGAGGGAATGAGCAGTTCTTC.

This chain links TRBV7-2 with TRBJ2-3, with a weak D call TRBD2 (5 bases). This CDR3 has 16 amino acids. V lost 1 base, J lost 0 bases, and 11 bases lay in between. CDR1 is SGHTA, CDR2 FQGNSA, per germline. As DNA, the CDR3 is TGTGCCAGCAGCTTAGATCGCGGGTCTAGCACAGATACGCAGTATTTT. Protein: CASSLDRGSSTDTQYF.

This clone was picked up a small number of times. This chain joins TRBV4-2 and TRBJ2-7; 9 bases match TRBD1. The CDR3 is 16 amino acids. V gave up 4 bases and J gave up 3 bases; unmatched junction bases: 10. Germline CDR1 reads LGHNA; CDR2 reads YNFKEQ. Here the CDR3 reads CASSPRIGTGFYEQYF. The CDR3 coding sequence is TGTGCCAGCAGCCCTAGAATAGGGACAGGGTTCTACGAGCAGTACTTC.

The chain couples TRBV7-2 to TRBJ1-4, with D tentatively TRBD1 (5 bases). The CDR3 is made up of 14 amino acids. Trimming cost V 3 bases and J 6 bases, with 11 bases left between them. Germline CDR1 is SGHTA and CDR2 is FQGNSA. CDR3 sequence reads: CASSFDRDYEKLFF. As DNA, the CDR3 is TGTGCCAGCAGCTTCGACAGAGATTATGAAAAACTGTTTTTT.

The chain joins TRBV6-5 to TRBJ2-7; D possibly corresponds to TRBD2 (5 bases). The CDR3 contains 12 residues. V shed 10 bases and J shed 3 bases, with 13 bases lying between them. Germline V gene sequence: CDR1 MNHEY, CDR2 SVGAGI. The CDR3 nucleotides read TGTGCCACGCAGCGGACCTTCTACGAGCAGTACTTC. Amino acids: CATQRTFYEQYF.

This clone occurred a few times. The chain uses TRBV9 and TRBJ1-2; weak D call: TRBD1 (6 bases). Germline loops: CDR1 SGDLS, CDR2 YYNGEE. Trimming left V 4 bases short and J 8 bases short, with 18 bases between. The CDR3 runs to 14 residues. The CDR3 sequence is CASSPTSGAWGYTF. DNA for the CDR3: TGTGCCAGCAGCCCCACCTCAGGGGCGTGGGGCTACACCTTC.

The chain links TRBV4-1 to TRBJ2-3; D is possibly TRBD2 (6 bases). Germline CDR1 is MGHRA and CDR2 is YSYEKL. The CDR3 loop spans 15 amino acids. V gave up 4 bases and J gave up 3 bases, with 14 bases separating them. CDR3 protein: CASSRFGGLTDTQYF. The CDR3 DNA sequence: TGCGCCAGCAGCCGTTTCGGGGGTTTGACAGATACGCAGTATTTT.

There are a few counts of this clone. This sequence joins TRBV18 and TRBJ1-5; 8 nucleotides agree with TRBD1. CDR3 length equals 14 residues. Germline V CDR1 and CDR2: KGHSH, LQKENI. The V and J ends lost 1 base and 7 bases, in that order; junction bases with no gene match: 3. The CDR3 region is CASSPRTGQQPQHF. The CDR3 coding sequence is TGTGCCAGCTCACCACGGACAGGGCAGCAGCCCCAGCATTTT.

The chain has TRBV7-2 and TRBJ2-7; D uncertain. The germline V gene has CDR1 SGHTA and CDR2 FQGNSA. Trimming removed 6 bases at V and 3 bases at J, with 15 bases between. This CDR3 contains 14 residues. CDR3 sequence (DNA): TGTGCCAGCAGTTATGGCAACAGATACTACGAGCAGTACTTC. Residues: CASSYGNRYYEQYF.

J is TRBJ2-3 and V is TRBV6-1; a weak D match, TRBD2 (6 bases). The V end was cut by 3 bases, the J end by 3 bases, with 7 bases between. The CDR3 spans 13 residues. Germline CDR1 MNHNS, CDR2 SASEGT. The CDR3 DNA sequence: TGTGCCAGCAGTGATGCGGGGACAGATACGCAGTATTTT. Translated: CASSDAGTDTQYF.

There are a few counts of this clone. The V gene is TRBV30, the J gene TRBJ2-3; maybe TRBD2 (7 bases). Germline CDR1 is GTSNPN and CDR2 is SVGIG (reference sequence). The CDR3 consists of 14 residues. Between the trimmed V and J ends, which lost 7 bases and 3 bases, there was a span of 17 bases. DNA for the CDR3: TGTGCCTCGCCGGGGAGGGGGAAAACAGATACGCAGTATTTT. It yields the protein CASPGRGKTDTQYF.